The 14 T cell receptor beta chains listed next were all sequenced from one sample in a study of cytomegalovirus exposure and HLA in healthy donors (dated by TCRdb to 2015 to 2018). The receptor library was made with the immunoSEQ multiplex PCR assay. A mixture of 60 forward primers for TCR Vbeta segments and 13 reverse primers for TCR Jbeta segments was used in the multiplex PCR. TCRdb's version of the immuneACCESS table is confined to in-frame rearrangements and falls short of the full clone set. An unresolved V gene accounts for under half of the shortfall where checked; the remainder is of unknown origin. The sample contains 130,000 to 150,000 clones, approximately 80% of them found a single time. The ten biggest clones cover around 4.1% of the sample. The sequenced material came from PBMCs. These receptors all stem from a man aged 35-49 years in good health and CMV-seropositive.

The chain recombines TRBV7-7 with TRBJ2-7; 10 bases line up with TRBD1. The germline CDR1 and CDR2 sequences are SSHAT and FNYEAQ (reference sequence). This CDR3 contains 13 residues. V lost 5 bases to trimming and J lost 6 bases; unmatched junction nucleotides: 4. The CDR3 bases are TGTGCCAGCAGCCCAGGGACAGGGGTCGAGCAGTACTTC. This translates into CASSPGTGVEQYF. The whole variable domain, remainder taken from reference TRBV7-7 and TRBJ2-7, is GAGVSQSPRYKVTKRGQDVTLRCDPISSHATLYWYQQALGQGPEFLTYFNYEAQPDKSGLPSDRFSAERPEGSISTLTIQRTEQRDSAMYRCASSPGTGVEQYFGPGTRLTVT.

The chain combines TRBV25-1 with TRBJ2-7, with D possibly being TRBD1 (6 bases). The CDR3 consists of 14 residues. Germline assignment: CDR1 MGHDK and CDR2 SYGVNS. Trimming took off 5 bases at V and 2 bases at J, with 13 bases between the two ends. CDR3 loop: CASSFRGSPYEQYF. The CDR3 DNA follows: TGTGCCAGCAGTTTCAGGGGTTCTCCCTACGAGCAGTACTTC.

The rearrangement joins TRBV2 to TRBJ2-1, with 7 bases lining up with TRBD2. This CDR3 spans 15 amino acids. J gave up 9 bases and V 7 bases, and 15 bases lay outside the gene matches. Germline CDR1 reads SNHLY; CDR2 reads FYNNEI. CDR3 in amino acids: CASNPGEGLGVEQFF. CDR3 coding DNA: TGTGCCAGCAACCCGGGGGAGGGGCTGGGGGTTGAGCAGTTCTTC.

The chain employs TRBV18 and TRBJ1-5; 9 bases line up with TRBD1. V dropped 6 bases and J dropped 8; count of bases not matched to a gene: 11. CDR3 length: 15 residues. Per the germline V gene, CDR1 is KGHSH and CDR2 is LQKENI. CDR3 residues: CASSLTGGSLEPQHF. The CDR3 region has the DNA TGTGCCAGCTCCCTTACAGGGGGCAGTTTGGAGCCCCAGCATTTT.

This chain connects TRBV14 to TRBJ2-7; 9 nucleotides line up with TRBD2. The CDR3 extends over 16 amino acids. V trimming: 5 bases; J trimming: 1 base; junction bases outside the gene matches: 9. From germline, CDR1 is SGHDN and CDR2 FVKESK. The CDR3 DNA sequence: TGTGCCAGCAGCGGGGGCGGGGGGGATAGATCCTACGAGCAGTACTTC. Translation: CASSGGGGDRSYEQYF.

The chain combines TRBV11-2 with TRBJ1-2; D gene ambiguous. The V and J ends lost 3 bases and 1 base respectively, with 9 bases between them. CDR1 is SGHAT, CDR2 FQNNGV, per germline. This CDR3 region has 14 residues. The CDR3 DNA reads as TGTGCCAGCAGCTTGGGAGGTTTTAACTATGGCTACACCTTC. This encodes CASSLGGFNYGYTF.

This clone has just a few counts. The chain couples TRBV5-5 to TRBJ2-3; 9 positions agree with TRBD2. The CDR3 covers 14 residues. CDR1 is SGHKS, CDR2 YYEKEE, per germline (reference sequence). Losses at the gene ends were 2 bases for V and 5 bases for J; bases not matched to a gene: 3. CDR3 coding DNA: TGTGCCAGCAGCTTCGGACTAGCGTTAGATACGCAGTATTTT. Its protein is CASSFGLALDTQYF. The whole variable domain, remainder taken from reference TRBV5-5 and TRBJ2-3, is DAGVTQSPTHLIKTRGQQVTLRCSPISGHKSVSWYQQVLGQGPQFIFQYYEKEERGRGNFPDRFSARQFPNYSSELNVNALLLGDSALYLCASSFGLALDTQYFGPGTRLTVL.

This sequence joins TRBV30 and TRBJ2-5; TRBD2 agrees at 16 bases. The V gene's germline CDR1 is GTSNPN and CDR2 SVGIG (reference sequence). The CDR3 runs to 18 residues. V lost 2 bases, J lost 6 bases, and 12 bases stayed unmatched. In DNA form, the CDR3 reads TGTGCCTGGAGTCCCCCGGGACTAGCGGGGGGGAATCTCCAGACCCAGTACTTC. It encodes CAWSPPGLAGGNLQTQYF.

V gene TRBV7-6 combines with J gene TRBJ2-3; TRBD2 matches 12 bases. CDR1 and CDR2 from the germline V gene are SGHVS and FNYEAQ. The CDR3 is 16 residues long. The V gene end was trimmed by 6 bases and the J gene end by 0 bases; junction bases not matched to a gene: 4. CDR3 region: CASRRLAGDSTDTQYF. Here the CDR3 DNA reads TGTGCCAGCAGAAGACTAGCGGGGGATAGCACAGATACGCAGTATTTT. The full variable domain, its missing parts supplied by reference TRBV7-6 and TRBJ2-3, is GAGVSQSPRYKVTKRGQDVALRCDPISGHVSLYWYRQALGQGPEFLTYFNYEAQQDKSGLPNDRFSAERPEGSISTLTIQRTEQRDSAMYRCASRRLAGDSTDTQYFGPGTRLTVL.

The chain uses TRBV10-3 and TRBJ1-3; TRBD1 is a possible D gene (6 bases). Germline CDR1 ENHRY, CDR2 SYGVKD. The CDR3 sequence is 14 residues long. Trimming removed 6 bases at V and 4 bases at J, with 13 bases between. In DNA, the CDR3 is TGTGCCATCAGCGGAGACAGGAGCGGAAACACCATATATTTT. Its translation is CAISGDRSGNTIYF.

This clone has just one count. This sequence joins TRBV10-2 and TRBJ1-4; weak D call: TRBD1 (6 bases). The CDR3 totals 14 residues. The ends were cut back, 6 bases at V and 5 bases at J, with 13 bases in the middle. Germline V gene data show CDR1 as WSHSY and CDR2 as SAAADI. CDR3 sequence: CASSGAGENEKLFF. CDR3 coding DNA: TGCGCCAGCAGCGGGGCAGGGGAAAATGAAAAACTGTTTTTT.

The J gene is TRBJ1-6, the V gene TRBV5-5; 7 bases agree with TRBD1. CDR1 SGHKS and CDR2 YYEKEE come from the germline V gene (reference sequence). The CDR3 spans 16 residues. The J segment lost 7 bases and the V segment lost 0 bases, leaving 7 bases of the junction unmatched. The CDR3 coding sequence is TGTGCCAGCAGCTTGGCCGGACAGGTCATAAATTCACCCCTCCACTTT. Translation: CASSLAGQVINSPLHF.

The V gene is TRBV27, the J gene TRBJ1-5; 8 bases are shared with TRBD1. Germline CDR1 and CDR2: MNHEY and SMNVEV (reference sequence). The CDR3 has 15 amino acids. Trimming at V came to 5 bases and at J to 9 bases, leaving 12 bases not matched to a gene. The CDR3 loop is CASSPYRGRDRPQHF. CDR3 in DNA: TGTGCCAGCAGTCCTTACAGGGGGAGGGATCGGCCCCAGCATTTT.

The rearrangement joins TRBV21-1 to TRBJ2-5; the table's D call, TRBD1, has no DNA check behind it. Judging by the DNA end, TRBJ2-7 fits better; the J call may be wrong. TRBV21-1 is annotated as a pseudogene. This CDR3 comprises 14 residues. CDR3 DNA sequence: TGTGCCAGCACGGGTGAAGGAGGGGGCTACGAGCAGTACTTC. Encoded protein: CASTGEGGGYEQYF.